The 31 T cell receptor beta chains below were found in one sample sequenced in a study of blood T cell repertoires in COVID-19. The method was immunoSEQ multiplex PCR; TCRdb's version includes in-frame clones alone and lacks a portion of them. The sample yields 250,000 to 350,000 clones, 90% seen once. Specimen: PBMCs or T cells enriched from blood (not recorded which). The receptors originated from a man aged 60 to 69 who had recovered from COVID-19.

The CDR3 protein is CASSYFGTDTLYGYTF. CDR3 nucleotide sequence: TGTGCCAGCAGTTACTTTGGGACAGATACCCTCTATGGCTACACCTTC. The chain links TRBV6-2 or TRBV6-3 to TRBJ1-2; 7 nucleotides align to TRBD1. Germline V gene data show CDR1 as MNHEY and CDR2 as SVGEGT. Germline trimming cut 1 base from V and 4 bases from J; bases unmatched to any gene: 9. CDR3 length: 16 residues.

This chain uses TRBV15 with TRBJ2-1, with 7 positions matching TRBD2. Germline assignment: CDR1 LNHNV and CDR2 YYDKDF (reference sequence). V lost 4 bases and J lost 0; bases outside the gene matches: 6. CDR3 length equals 16 residues. The CDR3 is CATSTPLAVSYNEQFF. CDR3 bases: TGTGCCACCAGCACCCCCCTAGCGGTCTCCTACAATGAGCAGTTCTTC.

The rearrangement uses TRBV7-9 and TRBJ1-2, with a tentative D call TRBD1 (6 bases). V dropped 1 base and J dropped 3 bases, with 12 bases sitting between them. Germline CDR1 is SEHNR and CDR2 is FQNEAQ (reference sequence). This CDR3 has 15 amino acids. The chain's CDR3 is CASSLGAGQDYGYTF. The DNA of the CDR3 is TGTGCCAGCAGCTTAGGAGCGGGACAAGACTATGGCTACACCTTC.

The rearrangement joins TRBV6-5 to TRBJ2-5, with 8 bases fitting TRBD1. The V and J ends lost 9 bases and 2 bases, in that order; junction bases with no gene match: 5. CDR1 and CDR2 from the germline V gene are MNHEY and SVGAGI. This CDR3 contains 13 residues. The CDR3 here is CASSDRGQETQYF. In DNA, the CDR3 is TGTGCCAGTTCAGACAGGGGACAAGAGACCCAGTACTTC.

The chain has TRBV6-5 and TRBJ2-7, with TRBD2 as a possible D gene (7 bases). V lost 2 bases and J lost 7, with 21 bases in between. CDR3 length: 16 residues. Germline V gives CDR1 MNHEY, CDR2 SVGAGI. The CDR3 region is CASSYAPRGAVGEQYF. The CDR3 bases are TGTGCCAGCAGTTACGCCCCACGGGGGGCCGTGGGGGAGCAGTACTTC.

The chain carries TRBV21-1 and TRBJ2-3; the D call in the table, TRBD2, was not verified against the DNA. TRBV21-1 is recorded as a pseudogene. This CDR3 has 18 amino acids. The CDR3 reads CASSKKGGGRRTEHTQYF. CDR3 DNA: TGTGCCAGCAGCAAAAAAGGGGGGGGAAGACGGACGGAGCATACGCAGTATTTT.

The rearrangement links TRBV7-6 to TRBJ1-1; TRBD1 matches at 7 bases. The CDR3 loop spans 14 amino acids. Germline CDR1 and CDR2: SGHVS and FNYEAQ. J lost 5 bases, V lost 6 bases, and 9 bases had no gene match. The CDR3 nucleotides are TGTGCCAGCAGTACCGGGACAGTTTTAACTGAAGCTTTCTTT. Amino acid sequence: CASSTGTVLTEAFF.

The chain is built from TRBV25-1 and TRBJ2-1; no firm D call. This CDR3 is built from 12 residues. Per germline, CDR1 MGHDK and CDR2 SYGVNS. The ends were cut back, 6 bases at V and 3 bases at J, with 6 bases in the middle. The CDR3 loop is CASRAVYNEQFF. The CDR3 DNA reads TGTGCCAGCAGGGCAGTCTACAATGAGCAGTTCTTC.

The chain combines TRBV7-6 with TRBJ2-7; D call uncertain. There are 12 residues in the CDR3. Germline CDR1 is SGHVS and CDR2 is FNYEAQ. V shed 2 bases and J shed 5 bases, with 7 bases lying between them. CDR3 amino acids: CASSLTTNEQYF. The CDR3 bases are TGTGCCAGCAGCTTAACAACTAACGAGCAGTACTTC.

The rearrangement uses TRBV5-1 and TRBJ2-5, with 7 bases lining up with TRBD1. Germline assignment: CDR1 SGHRS and CDR2 YFSETQ. The V gene end was trimmed by 3 bases and the J gene end by 1 base; junction bases not matched to a gene: 6. The CDR3 spans 15 residues. CDR3: CASSWGTDSQETQYF. DNA for the CDR3: TGCGCCAGCAGCTGGGGGACAGATTCCCAAGAGACCCAGTACTTC.

The rearrangement links TRBV4-1 to TRBJ2-4, with 11 nucleotides matching TRBD2. Germline loops: CDR1 MGHRA, CDR2 YSYEKL. CDR3 length: 19 residues. The V segment lost 4 bases and the J segment 0 bases; nucleotides outside the gene matches: 11. CDR3: CASSRDIAGGQLAKNIQYF. In DNA, the CDR3 is TGCGCCAGCAGCCGAGACATAGCGGGAGGGCAATTAGCCAAAAACATTCAGTACTTC.

The rearrangement joins TRBV30 to TRBJ1-1; possible D gene TRBD1, 6 bases. Trimming took 3 bases from V and 1 from J, leaving 15 bases between them. The CDR3 has 15 residues. Per the germline V gene, CDR1 is GTSNPN and CDR2 is SVGIG (reference sequence). The CDR3 loop is CAWSLVDRSNTEAFF. The CDR3 coding sequence is TGTGCCTGGAGCTTGGTGGACAGATCGAACACTGAAGCTTTCTTT.

Remarks on this clone: Its ends do not fully match the called genes, so a read error is possible. The same CDR3 can be traced to other DNA sequences in this sample. The chain is built from TRBV30 and TRBJ2-7; D gene ambiguous. CDR1 GTSNPN and CDR2 SVGIG come from the germline V gene (reference sequence). This CDR3 contains 11 residues. CDR3 protein: CAWSVRYEQYF. As DNA, the CDR3 is TGTGCCTGGAGTGTGAGGTACGAGCAGTATTTC.

The V gene is TRBV7-3, the J gene TRBJ2-5, with D tentatively TRBD1 (6 bases). V gave up 6 bases and J gave up 7 bases, with 15 bases separating them. Germline V gene sequence: CDR1 SGHTA, CDR2 FQGTGA. This CDR3 is built from 13 residues. The CDR3, as DNA: TGTGCCAGCAGTTCAGGGGCCCCGGCGACCCAGTACTTC. As protein: CASSSGAPATQYF.

The chain combines TRBV6-5 with TRBJ1-3, with D possibly TRBD1 on 5 matching bases. Germline V CDR1 and CDR2: MNHEY, SVGAGI. This CDR3 comprises 14 residues. The germline V and J ends were trimmed by 7 bases and 4 bases, with 14 bases remaining between them. As DNA, the CDR3 is TGTGCCAGCACCAGTTTTGGGGGGGGAAACACCATATATTTT. This gives the protein CASTSFGGGNTIYF.

The sample holds one count of this clone. J is TRBJ2-1 and V is TRBV19; D perhaps matches TRBD1 (5 bases). This CDR3 has 12 residues. Germline V CDR1 and CDR2: LNHDA, SQIVND (reference sequence). Trimming cost V 3 bases and J 10 bases, with 10 bases left between them. In nucleotides, the CDR3 is TGTGCCAGTAGTATCCAAGGGGTCGAGCAGTTCTTC. It codes for CASSIQGVEQFF.

The V gene is TRBV6-5, the J gene TRBJ1-5, with no clear D. Trimming shortened V by 5 bases and J by 9 bases, and 11 bases separated the two germline ends. Germline CDR1 is MNHEY and CDR2 is SVGAGI. There are 12 residues in the CDR3. The CDR3 region has the DNA TGTGCCAGCAGTAACCCCGGGGTGCCCCAGCATTTT. It translates to CASSNPGVPQHF.

The chain recombines TRBV20-1 with TRBJ1-2; maybe TRBD1 (6 bases). V lost 3 bases to trimming and J lost 5 bases, with 16 bases between them. This CDR3 contains 14 residues. Germline loops: CDR1 DFQATT, CDR2 SNEGSKA (reference sequence). CDR3 protein: CSASLGKQGYGYTF. For the CDR3, the DNA is TGCAGTGCTAGTCTCGGAAAACAGGGATATGGCTACACCTTC.

The gene calls are TRBV9 and TRBJ1-2; 12 bases fit TRBD1. The germline V gene encodes CDR1 SGDLS and CDR2 YYNGEE. V lost 4 bases and J lost 8; bases outside the gene matches: 9. The CDR3 totals 15 residues. The CDR3 spells CASSPLGQGAPGYTF. The DNA for the CDR3 is TGTGCCAGCAGCCCTTTGGGACAGGGGGCGCCCGGCTACACCTTC.

The chain combines TRBV19 with TRBJ2-7; 8 nucleotides align to TRBD2. The CDR3 is 17 amino acids. Germline CDR1 LNHDA, CDR2 SQIVND (reference sequence). Trimming at V came to 2 bases and at J to 0 bases, leaving 9 bases not matched to a gene. CDR3 bases: TGTGCCAGTAGTATAACATACAACAGCGGGAGCTCCTACGAGCAGTACTTC. Residues: CASSITYNSGSSYEQYF.

This clone was recorded once. This chain uses TRBV18 with TRBJ1-1; the D gene is possibly TRBD1 (5 bases). V lost 3 bases and J lost 5, with 10 bases in between. Germline V gene lookup returns CDR1 KGHSH and CDR2 LQKENI. The CDR3 extends over 13 amino acids. The CDR3 reads CASSPQGVTEAFF. The CDR3, as DNA: TGTGCCAGCTCACCCCAGGGTGTAACTGAAGCTTTCTTT.

The sample holds a few counts of this clone. V and J are TRBV6-5 and TRBJ1-6; D is undetermined. The CDR3 totals 15 residues. V shed 9 bases and J shed 9 bases, with 21 bases lying between them. Germline V gives CDR1 MNHEY, CDR2 SVGAGI. This CDR3 is CASTRGSRAGSPLHF. As DNA, the CDR3 is TGTGCCAGTACTCGCGGCAGTCGAGCGGGTTCACCCCTCCACTTT.

A single count supports this clone. The rearrangement uses TRBV15 and TRBJ1-1, with no clear D. The CDR3 consists of 16 residues. Germline lookup yields CDR1 LNHNV and CDR2 YYDKDF (reference sequence). V was shortened by 1 base and J by 0 bases, with 12 bases between the two germline ends. CDR3 protein: CATSRGRLGMNTEAFF. Written as DNA, the CDR3 is TGTGCCACCAGCAGAGGTCGTCTAGGAATGAACACTGAAGCTTTCTTT. The complete variable domain, with remaining parts taken from reference TRBV15 and TRBJ1-1, reads DAMVIQNPRYQVTQFGKPVTLSCSQTLNHNVMYWYQQKSSQAPKLLFHYYDKDFNNEADTPDNFQSRRPNTSFCFLDIRSPGLGDTAMYLCATSRGRLGMNTEAFFGQGTRLTVV.

The chain joins TRBV6-5 to TRBJ1-2; 9 bases match TRBD1. The length of the CDR3 is 15 residues. The trim removed 2 bases at V and 8 bases at J, leaving 9 bases unmatched. Germline-derived CDR1 and CDR2 are MNHEY and SVGAGI. CDR3 protein: CASSYRPGTGLGYTF. The CDR3, as DNA: TGTGCCAGCAGTTACCGCCCCGGGACAGGGCTCGGCTACACCTTC.

This chain connects TRBV5-4 to TRBJ1-5, with D hard to call. The CDR3 totals 14 residues. V shed 0 bases and J shed 7 bases, with 11 bases lying between them. Germline lookup yields CDR1 SGHNT and CDR2 YYREEE (reference sequence). The CDR3 spells CASSLGPLEQPQHF. The CDR3 DNA reads TGTGCCAGCAGCTTGGGTCCACTAGAACAGCCCCAGCATTTT.

The gene calls are TRBV5-8 and TRBJ2-5, with a possible D match to TRBD1 (8 bases). The CDR3 is 15 amino acids. Germline-derived CDR1 and CDR2 are SGHTS and YDEGEE. Trimming pared 4 bases from V and 2 bases from J, leaving 15 bases between. The CDR3 is CASSSGTGIQETQYF. The CDR3 bases are TGTGCCAGCAGCAGCGGGACAGGAATACAAGAGACCCAGTACTTC. The complete variable domain, with remaining parts taken from reference TRBV5-8 and TRBJ2-5, reads EAGVTQSPTHLIKTRGQQATLRCSPISGHTSVYWYQQALGLGLQFLLWYDEGEERNRGNFPPRFSGRQFPNYSSELNVNALELEDSALYLCASSSGTGIQETQYFGPGTRLLVL.

The chain combines TRBV4-1 with TRBJ1-2; possibly TRBD1 for D (5 bases). V dropped 1 base and J dropped 2 bases, with 11 bases sitting between them. Germline V gene lookup returns CDR1 MGHRA and CDR2 YSYEKL. This CDR3 has 15 amino acids. CDR3 region: CASSQAGGGNYGYTF. Written as DNA, the CDR3 is TGCGCCAGCAGCCAAGCGGGCGGGGGAAACTATGGCTACACCTTC.

This clone has a handful of counts. This chain joins TRBV7-8 and TRBJ2-7, with D possibly being TRBD2 (5 bases). CDR1 is SGHVS, CDR2 FQNEAQ, per germline. CDR3 length: 18 amino acids. The germline V and J ends were trimmed by 2 bases and 6 bases, with 26 bases remaining between them. DNA of the CDR3: TGTGCCAGCAGCTTAAATCCCGGTGGAAGTACCCCTCGGGGCGAGCAGTACTTC. This gives the protein CASSLNPGGSTPRGEQYF.

This clone was seen once. This rearrangement joins TRBV6-4 to TRBJ1-2; no reliable D call. The CDR3 has 13 amino acids. With 4 bases removed from V and 4 bases from J, the gap between germline ends came to 10 bases. The germline CDR1 and CDR2 sequences are MRHNA and SNTAGT. CDR3 loop: CASSGEGSYGYTF. The CDR3 DNA is TGTGCCAGCAGTGGGGAGGGCAGCTATGGCTACACCTTC.

The V and J genes are TRBV4-1 and TRBJ2-1; unclear D gene. V was cut by 4 bases and J by 6 bases, with 10 bases left in between. Germline CDR1 reads MGHRA; CDR2 reads YSYEKL. The CDR3 is made up of 13 amino acids. CDR3: CASSPTRGNEQFF. In DNA, the CDR3 is TGCGCCAGCAGCCCGACCCGAGGCAATGAGCAGTTCTTC.

The CDR3 DNA is TGTGCCAGCAGCCTAACGACTATGGGCTACGAGCAGTACTTC. Its translation: CASSLTTMGYEQYF. The chain links TRBV3-1 (or the pseudogene TRBV3-2) to TRBJ2-7; a weak D match, TRBD2 (5 bases). Deletions cut 4 bases from V and 3 bases from J, with 13 bases between. CDR3 length: 14 residues. The germline CDR1 and CDR2 sequences are LGHDT and YNNKEL (reference sequence).